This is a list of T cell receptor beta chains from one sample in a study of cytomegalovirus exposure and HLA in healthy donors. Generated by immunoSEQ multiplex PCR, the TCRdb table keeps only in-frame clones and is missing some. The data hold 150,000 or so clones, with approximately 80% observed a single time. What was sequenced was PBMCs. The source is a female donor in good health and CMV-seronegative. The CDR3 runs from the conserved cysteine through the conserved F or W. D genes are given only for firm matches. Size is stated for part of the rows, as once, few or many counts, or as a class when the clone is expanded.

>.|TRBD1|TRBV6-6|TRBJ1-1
TGTGCCAGCAGCCGGGGACAGGCCTATCCCACTGAAGCTTTCTTT
CASSRGQAYPTEAFF
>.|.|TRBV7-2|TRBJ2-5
TGTGCCAGCAGCTTCGGACTTAGGCAAGAGACCCAGTACTTC
CASSFGLRQETQYF
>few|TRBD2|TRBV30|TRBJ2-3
TGTGCCTGGCAGGGACTAGCGGGGGGACCAAGCACAGATACGCAGTATTTT
CAWQGLAGGPSTDTQYF
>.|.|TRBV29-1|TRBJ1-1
TGCAGCGTTGAAGATTGGAGAGGGACTGAAGCTTTCTTT
CSVEDWRGTEAFF
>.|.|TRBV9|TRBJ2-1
TGTGCCAGTGGAGGGGGGGAGGGCAATGAGCAGTTCTTC
CASGGGEGNEQFF
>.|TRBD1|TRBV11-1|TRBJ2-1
TGTGCCAGCACCCGAAGTCTAACAGGGGGTTGGAATGAGCAGTTCTTC
CASTRSLTGGWNEQFF
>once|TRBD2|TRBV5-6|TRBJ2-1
TGTGCCAGCAGCTTCCGACTACCCCGTAGCGGGACACGCCCGCCGTTCTTC
CASSFRLPRSGTRPPFF
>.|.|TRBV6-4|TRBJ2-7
TGTGCCAGCAGTGCCCTTGCCGGTAGCGAGCAGTACTTC
CASSALAGSEQYF
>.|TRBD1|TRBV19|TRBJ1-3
TGTGCCAGTAGAGGGACAGGCTCTGGAAACACCATATATTTT
CASRGTGSGNTIYF
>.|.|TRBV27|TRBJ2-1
TGTGCCAGCAGTTCCGGACTCATCCCCTACAATGAGCAGTTCTTC
CASSSGLIPYNEQFF
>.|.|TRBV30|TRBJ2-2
TGCGCCGGCGATTATCAGGGTGCCGCCGGGGAGCTGTTTTTT
CAGDYQGAAGELFF
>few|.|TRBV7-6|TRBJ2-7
TGTGCCAGCAGCTTCCAGGGGGGGCAGTACTTC
CASSFQGGQYF
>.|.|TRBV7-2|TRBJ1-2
TGTGCCAGCAGCCCCCAGGGCAGGGGATCCTATGGCTACACCTTC
CASSPQGRGSYGYTF
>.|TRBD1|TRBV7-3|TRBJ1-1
TGTGCCAGCAGCCTACAGGGGCTAGACACTGAAGCTTTCTTT
CASSLQGLDTEAFF
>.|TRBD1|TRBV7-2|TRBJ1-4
TGTGCCAGCAGCGTCACAGGGGGCGCGATTAATGAAAAACTGTTTTTT
CASSVTGGAINEKLFF
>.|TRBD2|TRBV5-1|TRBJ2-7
TGCGCCAGCCGGGGGGATGGCGGGCAGTACTTC
CASRGDGGQYF
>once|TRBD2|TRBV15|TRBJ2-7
TGTGCCACCAGCAGAGATTCGGGACTACCTTACGAGCAGTACTTC
CATSRDSGLPYEQYF
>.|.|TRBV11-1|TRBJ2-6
TGTGCCAGCAGCCCCCCCGGCAGGGGACTATTTGGGGCCAACGGCCTGACTTTC
CASSPPGRGLFGANGLTF
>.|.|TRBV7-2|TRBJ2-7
TGTGCCAGCAGCCCTGTAAGCGGGTACTATAGCTCCTACGAGCAGTACTTC
CASSPVSGYYSSYEQYF
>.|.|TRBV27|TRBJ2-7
TGTGCCAGCAGTTTAAGGGGAAGTTACGAGCAGTACTTC
CASSLRGSYEQYF
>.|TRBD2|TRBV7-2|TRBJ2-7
TGTGCCAGCAGTCAAAACGGGGGGGTGGGCGAGCAGTACTTC
CASSQNGGVGEQYF
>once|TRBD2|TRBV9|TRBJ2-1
TGTGCCAGCAGCGTAGACCCAATCCCGGGGGGGCGTGAGCAGTTCTTC
CASSVDPIPGGREQFF
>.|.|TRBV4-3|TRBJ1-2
TGCGCCAGCAGCCAAGATGTTGTCAGAGGGTACACCTTC
CASSQDVVRGYTF
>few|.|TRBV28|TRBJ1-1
TGTGCCGCGGAGAGGCGGGCGAACACTGAAGCTTTCTTT
CAAERRANTEAFF
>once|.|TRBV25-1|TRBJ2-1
TGTGCCAGCACTCACCTTGGGGCCCCGAATGAGCAGTTCTTC
CASTHLGAPNEQFF
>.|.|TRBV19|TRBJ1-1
TGTGCCAGTAGTATACCCGGACGGGGGAACACTGAAGCTTTCTTT
CASSIPGRGNTEAFF
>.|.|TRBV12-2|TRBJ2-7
TGTGCAAGTCGCTTAGTCCAGACGGGGGACTCCTACGAGCAGTACTTC
CASRLVQTGDSYEQYF
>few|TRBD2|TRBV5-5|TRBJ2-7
TGTGCCAGCAGCTTAGGACTAGCGGGGGGCTACGAGCAGTACTTC
CASSLGLAGGYEQYF
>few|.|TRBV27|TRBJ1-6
TGTGCCAGCAGTTCCCCTACACAGGCGTCACCCCTCCACTTT
CASSSPTQASPLHF
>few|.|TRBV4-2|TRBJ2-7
TGTGCCAGCAGCCAAGATCAGGGTCGTGACGAGCAGTACTTC
CASSQDQGRDEQYF
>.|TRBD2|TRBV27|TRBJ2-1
TGTGCCAGCAGTCCCCTAGCGGGAGGGAACAATGAGCAGTTCTTC
CASSPLAGGNNEQFF
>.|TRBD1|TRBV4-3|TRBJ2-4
TGCGCCAGCAGCCAAGACCGCGGACAGGGGGACATTCAGTACTTC
CASSQDRGQGDIQYF
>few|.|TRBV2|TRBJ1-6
TGTGCCAGCAGTGCAGGGGAAAGGAATTCACCCCTCCACTTT
CASSAGERNSPLHF
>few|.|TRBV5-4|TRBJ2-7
TGTGCCAGCAGCTCCTCCGGGGGGCGGGCCTACGAGCAGTACTTC
CASSSSGGRAYEQYF
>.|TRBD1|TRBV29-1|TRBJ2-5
TGCAGCGTCGTACTGGGACAGGGTTTGACCCAGTACTTC
CSVVLGQGLTQYF
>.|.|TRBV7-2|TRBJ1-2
TGTGCCAGCAGCCCTGAGGGGGGGCGGAACTATGGCTACACCTTC
CASSPEGGRNYGYTF
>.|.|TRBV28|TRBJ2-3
TGTGCCAGCAGTTTATGGTGGACACGGAGGGGACGGACAGATACGCAGTATTTT
CASSLWWTRRGRTDTQYF
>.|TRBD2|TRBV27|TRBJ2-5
TGTGCCAGCAGCTACCAACCCCCCGGGACTAGCGGTTCAGGAGAGACCCAGTACTTC
CASSYQPPGTSGSGETQYF
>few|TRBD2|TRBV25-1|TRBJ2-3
TGTGCCAGCAGTGAATCGGGGACTAGCGGGGGCACAGATACGCAGTATTTT
CASSESGTSGGTDTQYF
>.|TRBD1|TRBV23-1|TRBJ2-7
TGCGCCAGCAGTCAAAACAGGGGGCGGAACGAGCAGTACTTC
CASSQNRGRNEQYF
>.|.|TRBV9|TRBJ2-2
TGTGCCAGCAGCCCGGGACTTCTGATACTCGCCACCGGGGAGCTGTTTTTT
CASSPGLLILATGELFF
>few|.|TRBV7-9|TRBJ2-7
TGTGCCAGCAGCGCGCGGGACAGTGTATGGTACGAGCAGTACTTC
CASSARDSVWYEQYF
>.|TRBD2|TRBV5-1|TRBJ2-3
TGCGCCAGCAGCGGCGGGGGAGCGGCTAGCACAGATACGCAGTATTTT
CASSGGGAASTDTQYF
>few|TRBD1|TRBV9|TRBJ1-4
TGTGCCAGCAGCGTCGGGACAGTACAAAATGAAAAACTGTTTTTT
CASSVGTVQNEKLFF
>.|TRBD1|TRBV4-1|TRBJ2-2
TGCGCCAGCAGCCGAGGACAGGGGCGACGGGAGCTGTTTTTT
CASSRGQGRRELFF
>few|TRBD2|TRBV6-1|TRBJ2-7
TGTGCCAGCAGTGAAGCTAGCGGGATCAGCTCCTACGAGCAGTACTTC
CASSEASGISSYEQYF
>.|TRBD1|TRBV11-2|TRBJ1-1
TGTGCCAGCAGCGCACAGGGGGCTTACACTGAAGCTTTCTTT
CASSAQGAYTEAFF
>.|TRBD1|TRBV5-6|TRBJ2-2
TGTGCCAGCAGCCCGACAGGGAGCACCGGGGAGCTGTTTTTT
CASSPTGSTGELFF
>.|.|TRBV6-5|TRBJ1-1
TGTGCCAGCAAGGGGCGGAAACAGAACACTGAAGCTTTCTTT
CASKGRKQNTEAFF
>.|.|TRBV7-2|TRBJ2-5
TGTGCCAGCAGCTTTAGTCGAGAGACCCAGTACTTC
CASSFSRETQYF
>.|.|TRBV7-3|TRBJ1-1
TGTGCCGTTGCCGAGGGTCCTAATACTGAAGCTTTCTTT
CAVAEGPNTEAFF
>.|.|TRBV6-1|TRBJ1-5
TGTGCCAGCAGAAAAACGGGCAATCAGCCCCAGCATTTT
CASRKTGNQPQHF
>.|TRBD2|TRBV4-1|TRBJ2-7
TGCGCCAGCAGCCAAGATTTGGGTACTAGCGGGGGGCCCAGTGGGCAGTACTTC
CASSQDLGTSGGPSGQYF